What follows is one TCR beta chain and its context. The antigen remains unidentified. Germline V gene data show CDR1 as SQVTM and CDR2 as ANQGSEA. The ends were cut back, 2 bases at V and 1 base at J, with 11 bases in the middle. CDR3 size: 14 residues. The record originates from a study of blood T cells in healthy people across ages. The study's findings and limits: Comparison with aged donors showed that long-lived donors had more naive CD4+ cells and higher diversity.

With a J-beta primer mix and a sample-barcoded 5' primer, a second PCR ran about 6 to 11 cycles. TCRdb re-called the 5' RACE reads through MiXCR, storing one row per CDR3 protein. The sample consists of 540,000 or so distinct CDR3 sequences, around 24% of them appearing once. These data were also reused for a study on T cells of mothers and their children.

The sequence was obtained from a boy between 10 and 17 years old in good health. The chain has TRBV29-1 and TRBJ1-1, with D uncertain. Sequencing was carried out using blood. The CDR3 protein is CSVEWWTSNTEAFF. The CDR3 region has the DNA TGCAGCGTTGAATGGTGGACCTCGAACACTGAAGCTTTCTTT.